This TCR beta chain derives from a study of T cells in tuberculosis. Study results and limitations: Shorter CDR3-alpha in active tuberculosis partly drove smaller distances. A GMM-specific repertoire classifier reached roughly 86% accuracy, AUROC 0.85 to 0.95.

This clone was detected only once. The antigen is unknown. Only in-frame clones appear in the TCRdb table, and some are missing; sequencing was by immunoSEQ multiplex PCR. This table has 20,000 to 25,000 clones, around 97% appearing once. The junction had 10 bases not matched to a gene; V was cut back by 5 bases and J by 9 bases. CDR3 length equals 16 residues. Looked up from germline, CDR1 is SGHVS and CDR2 is FNYEAQ. This receptor was taken from a donor aged 5-35 years with latent tuberculosis or without tuberculosis infection. Sequencing was done on a sample of PBMCs. The chain carries TRBV7-6 and TRBJ2-1; 13 bases match TRBD2. The CDR3 DNA reads TGTGCCAGCAGCCGGCGGACTAGCGGGAGTTTGGTTGAGCAGTTCTTC. Amino acid sequence: CASSRRTSGSLVEQFF. The full variable domain, with the rest looked up from reference TRBV7-6 and TRBJ2-1, is GAGVSQSPRYKVTKRGQDVALRCDPISGHVSLYWYRQALGQGPEFLTYFNYEAQQDKSGLPNDRFSAERPEGSISTLTIQRTEQRDSAMYRCASSRRTSGSLVEQFFGPGTRLTVL.